This entry concerns a single T cell receptor beta chain. Its antigen is not yet known. Qualities for individual bases were not recorded, and no much larger clone is one base off. The record originates from a study of T cell responses to AZD1222 COVID-19 vaccine (dated by TCRdb to about 2021). At the level of the whole study: Because spike-specific TCR depth and breadth did not differ between the two schedules, AZD1222 recipients who got a second dose at roughly 4 weeks were pooled with those who got a second dose at roughly 12 weeks. Trial participants were enrolled into age subgroups of 18-55, 56-69 and 70-plus years, which contained about 150, 28 and 57 TCR-sequenced participants, respectively. TCR sequencing was performed for about 240 trial participants, of whom roughly 200 were given two doses of AZD1222 and approximately 25 were given two doses of MenACWY control vaccine. The paper's findings and limits, for the study overall: The 56-69-year group was small, and its depth increase did not reach significance, likely because of low power. Conclusions about previously exposed vaccinees were limited because only 6 or 7 AZD1222 recipients were SARS-CoV-2 seropositive at baseline. Participants were mostly white British and included more females than males, and it was suggested by the authors that clonal diversity may have been underestimated. No day 14 peak-response samples were available, so repertoires were characterized only after the peak T cell response. Vaccine-associated CD4 TCRs spanned the whole spike protein, with dominant responses in regions 160-218 and 743-854. After two AZD1222 doses, spike-specific TCR breadth and depth were significantly higher than at day 0 and than in MenACWY recipients. Nearly half of unique spike-specific TCRs reportedly recognized epitopes outside regions mutated in the B.1.351 and B.1.1.7 variants.

The CDR3 regions of human TCRbeta chains were subjected to immunosequencing. Concerning the study's data processing: Repertoire TCRs were matched against a reference library of SARS-CoV-2-specific TCRs generated with the MIRA antigen-specificity platform. Breadth was defined as the fraction of unique TCRs that were SARS-CoV-2-associated. Depth was defined as the fraction of total T cells that were SARS-CoV-2-associated. Using the MIRA data, each spike-specific TCR was assigned both to the spike region to which the TCR was reactive and to a CD4 or CD8 class. Log10-transformed breadth and depth values were compared by one-way ANOVA with Sidak's multiple comparisons tests. Entries here come from immuneACCESS through TCRdb and include only in-frame sequences with V and J called. Some clones fail to appear in such tables; in the studies checked, an unresolved V gene covers under half of the shortfall, and the cause of the remainder is unknown. The D gene and trimming were derived from the DNA, and the V and J assignments and clone size from that table. In this sample the table shows 72,000 or so clones, roughly nine tenths of which occur a single time. 24% of the sample is in the top ten clones.

The time point label on this specimen signifies: baseline before first vaccination. The vaccinee samples were drawn from two UK trials, COV001 and COV002, one of which was a single-blind randomized controlled phase 2/3 trial testing AZD1222 (ChAdOx1 nCoV-19) in healthy adults. Trial participant PBMC samples were collected at day 0 and day 28 after the second dose for TCRbeta chain sequencing. V and J are truncated by 1 base and 2 bases respectively, leaving an intervening sequence of 13 bases. Including the terminal cysteine and phenylalanine, the CDR3 comprises 16 residues. Solely the CDR3 DNA is kept, with 48 bases framed from the first base. The germline V gene supplies CDR1 SGHVS and CDR2 FQNEAQ.

The sequencing used peripheral blood, collected on day 0 of AZD1222 vaccination. Here the chain combines TRBV7-8 and TRBJ2-3; the D gene is possibly TRBD1 or TRBD2, each agreeing over 5 bases. This clonotype was obtained from an adult in good health. The nucleotide sequence reads as follows: TGTGCCAGCAGCTTAGATTGGGGGAGCTACACAGATACGCAGTATTTT. It translates to CASSLDWGSYTDTQYF.